This TCR beta chain was found in a study of blood T cell repertoires in COVID-19. This CDR3 contains 14 residues. Germline V gene data show CDR1 as KGHSH and CDR2 as LQKENI. Trimming removed 3 bases at V and 11 bases at J, with 19 bases between. Sequencing used immunoSEQ multiplex PCR; TCRdb keeps in-frame clones, though not all of them. The table includes a few hundred thousand clones, about 90% detected once. Symptom resolution, clearance, or two negative PCRs marked the recovered donors of Cohort 3. Sequenced material: PBMCs or T cells enriched from blood (not recorded which). The chain joins TRBV18 to TRBJ1-1, with a weak D call TRBD1 (6 bases). This receptor was identified in a woman aged 30 to 39 who had recovered from COVID-19. The CDR3 bases are TGTGCCAGCTCACCGATGCAGGGGAGTGTCGGTGCTTTCTTT. Its translation: CASSPMQGSVGAFF.